This T cell receptor (beta chain) came from a study of blood T cell repertoires in COVID-19. Study as a whole: Nucleic acid was either cDNA or gDNA, and it came from T cells, B-cell-depleted T cells, or PBMCs.

As handled by the study authors: From reference gene primer amplification, estimates of nucleated cell counts were derived. TCRdb's table, derived via immunoSEQ multiplex PCR, lists solely in-frame clones and lacks some. The V and J calls and clone size are taken from that table; D and trimming were inferred from the DNA. Of 100,000 or so clones in the sample, 65% to 90% were seen once. Trimming removed 4 bases from V and 5 bases from J; junction bases left unmatched: 8. This CDR3 comprises 15 residues. The germline gives CDR1 SEHNR, CDR2 FQNEAQ (reference sequence). This sequence was found in a man at least 80 years old with acute or convalescent COVID-19. The chain uses TRBV7-9 and TRBJ2-5; 9 bases are shared with TRBD1. The sequencing sample was made of peripheral blood. CDR3 in amino acids: CASSSPQGAGETQYF. In nucleotides, the CDR3 is TGTGCCAGCAGCTCGCCACAGGGGGCCGGCGAGACCCAGTACTTC.